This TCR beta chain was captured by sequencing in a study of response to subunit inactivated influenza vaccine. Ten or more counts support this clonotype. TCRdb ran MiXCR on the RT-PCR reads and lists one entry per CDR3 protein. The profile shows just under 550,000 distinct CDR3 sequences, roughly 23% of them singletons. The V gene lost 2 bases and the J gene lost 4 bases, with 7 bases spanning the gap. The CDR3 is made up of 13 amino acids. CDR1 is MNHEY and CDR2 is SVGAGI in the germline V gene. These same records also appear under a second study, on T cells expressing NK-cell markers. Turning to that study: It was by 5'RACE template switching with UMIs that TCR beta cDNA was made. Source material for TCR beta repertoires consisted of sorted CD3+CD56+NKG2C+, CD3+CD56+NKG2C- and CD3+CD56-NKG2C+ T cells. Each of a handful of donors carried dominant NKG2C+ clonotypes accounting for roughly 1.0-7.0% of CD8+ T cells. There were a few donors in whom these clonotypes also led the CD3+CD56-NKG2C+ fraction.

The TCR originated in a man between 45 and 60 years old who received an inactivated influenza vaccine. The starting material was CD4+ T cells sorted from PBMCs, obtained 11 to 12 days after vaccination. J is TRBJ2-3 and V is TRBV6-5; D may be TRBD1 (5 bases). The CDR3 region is CASSYGRADTQYF. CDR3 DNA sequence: TGTGCCAGCAGTTACGGCAGGGCAGATACGCAGTATTTT.